Given below is one TCR beta chain in context. Antigen specificity is unknown. Measured with immunoSEQ multiplex PCR; TCRdb has only the in-frame clones, and not every one. The top ten clones hold less than 12% of a sample with about 18,000 clones, around 85% of them seen once. The CDR3 is 15 amino acids. Per germline, CDR1 SGHTS and CDR2 YDEGEE. V was clipped by 4 bases and J by 4 bases, with 17 bases between them. The sample originates from a study of lymphopenia after photon versus proton radiotherapy. Study-level results: Oligoclonal CD8+ Temra expansion after nadir drove photon patients' diversity drop. Better survival with proton therapy was suggested as possible, not demonstrated. A bigger post-nadir fall in TCR diversity correlated inversely with survival time in deceased patients.

The receptor was isolated from a man between 70 and 80 years old with pancreatic cancer. Sequencing was performed on peripheral blood, taken from a patient treated with proton-based radiotherapy. The V call is TRBV5-8, the J call TRBJ1-1; D perhaps matches TRBD1 (5 bases). CDR3 region: CASSMGLPGGTEAFF. CDR3 bases: TGTGCCAGCAGCATGGGACTTCCTGGGGGCACTGAAGCTTTCTTT.